The present entry profiles one T cell receptor (beta chain) with its context. An end of the junction does not agree with germline; a read error may underlie this. The repertoire was sequenced with immunoSEQ multiplex PCR; TCRdb's copy has only in-frame clones and lacks some. The data contain fewer than 250,000 clones, around nine tenths of them singletons. The record originates from a study of blood T cell repertoires in COVID-19. As for the study in general: Sources were T cells, B-cell-depleted T cells, or PBMCs; the material itself was cDNA or gDNA.

Source material: peripheral blood. This receptor was identified in a woman aged 55-70 years with acute or convalescent COVID-19.

The CDR3 is CASSPGLVRADTQYF. The CDR3 DNA follows: TGTGCTAGCAGCCCAGGACTAGTTAGAGCAGATACGCAGTATTTT. V gene TRBV7-7 combines with J gene TRBJ2-3; 7 bases are shared with TRBD2. The CDR3 contains 15 residues. CDR1 and CDR2 (germline): SSHAT, FNYEAQ (reference sequence).